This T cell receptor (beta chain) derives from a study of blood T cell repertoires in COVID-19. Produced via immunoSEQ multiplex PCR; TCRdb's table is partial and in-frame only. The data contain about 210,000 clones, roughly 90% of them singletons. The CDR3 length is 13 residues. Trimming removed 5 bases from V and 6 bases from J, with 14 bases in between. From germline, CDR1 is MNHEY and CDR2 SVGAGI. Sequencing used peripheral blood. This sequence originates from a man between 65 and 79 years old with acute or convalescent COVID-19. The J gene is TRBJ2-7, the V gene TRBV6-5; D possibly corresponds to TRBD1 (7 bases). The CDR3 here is CASSKRQGLEQYF. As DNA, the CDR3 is TGTGCCAGCAGTAAACGACAGGGACTCGAGCAGTACTTC.